Given below is one T cell receptor (beta chain) in context. The data stem from a study of OX40 agonist ivuxolimab in advanced cancers. Overall study: With ivuxolimab, an agonistic anti-OX40 (CD134) antibody, patients were treated. Three patients, one with hepatocellular carcinoma and two with cutaneous melanoma, achieved partial responses.

Using immunoSEQ multiplex PCR, the repertoire was profiled, and TCRdb retains in-frame clones only, with some absent. The sample holds under 95,000 clones, around 84% seen once. Systemic immunosuppression or a history of autoimmune disease excluded patients. V was pared by 8 bases and J by 7 bases, with 14 bases between. Germline V lookup: CDR1 SQVTM, CDR2 ANQGSEA. This CDR3 region has 11 residues. The sample in question was CD4+ or CD8+ T cells sorted from blood, obtained in a trial of the OX40 agonist ivuxolimab. This sequence was found in an adult with an advanced solid tumor such as melanoma, head and neck, liver or kidney cancer. The V and J genes are TRBV29-1 and TRBJ1-1; D is ambiguous. The CDR3 sequence: CSSLDGLEAFF. The CDR3 region has the DNA TGCAGCTCCTTGGACGGACTTGAAGCTTTCTTT.